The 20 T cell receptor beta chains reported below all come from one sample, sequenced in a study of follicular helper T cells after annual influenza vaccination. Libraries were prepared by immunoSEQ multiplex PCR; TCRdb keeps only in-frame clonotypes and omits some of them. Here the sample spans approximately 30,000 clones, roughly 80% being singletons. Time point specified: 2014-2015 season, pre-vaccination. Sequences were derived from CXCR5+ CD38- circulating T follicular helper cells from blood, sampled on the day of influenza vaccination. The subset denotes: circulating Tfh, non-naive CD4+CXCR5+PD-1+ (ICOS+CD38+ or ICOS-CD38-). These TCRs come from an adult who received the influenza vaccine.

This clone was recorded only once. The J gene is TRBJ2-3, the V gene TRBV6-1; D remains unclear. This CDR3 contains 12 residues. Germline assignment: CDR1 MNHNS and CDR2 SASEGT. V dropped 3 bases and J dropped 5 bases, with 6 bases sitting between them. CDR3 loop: CASSEVGDTQYF. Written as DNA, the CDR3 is TGTGCCAGCAGTGAGGTCGGAGATACGCAGTATTTT.

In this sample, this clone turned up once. CDR3 region: CASSRTTGGVEKLFF. DNA of the CDR3: TGTGCCAGCAGTCGGACGACAGGGGGCGTTGAAAAACTGTTTTTT. The gene calls are TRBV28 and TRBJ1-4, with 10 bases aligning to TRBD1. The length of the CDR3 is 15 residues. With 5 bases clipped from V and 7 bases from J, the junction kept 7 bases outside the gene matches. The germline CDR1 and CDR2 sequences are MDHEN and SYDVKM.

The CDR3 bases are TGTGCCAGCAGTTATGGTCCAGGGATCATCTCACCCCTCCACTTT. Translated: CASSYGPGIISPLHF. The chain combines TRBV6-5 with TRBJ1-6; D perhaps matches TRBD1 (5 bases). Germline values: CDR1 MNHEY, CDR2 SVGAGI. The CDR3 length is 15 residues. Deletions cut 3 bases from V and 10 bases from J, with 16 bases between.

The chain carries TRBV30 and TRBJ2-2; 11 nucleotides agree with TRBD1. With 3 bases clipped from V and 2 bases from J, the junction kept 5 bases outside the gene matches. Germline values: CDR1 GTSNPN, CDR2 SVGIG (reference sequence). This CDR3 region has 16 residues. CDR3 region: CAWRKGQGVNTGELFF. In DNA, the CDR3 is TGTGCCTGGAGGAAGGGACAGGGGGTAAACACCGGGGAGCTGTTTTTT.

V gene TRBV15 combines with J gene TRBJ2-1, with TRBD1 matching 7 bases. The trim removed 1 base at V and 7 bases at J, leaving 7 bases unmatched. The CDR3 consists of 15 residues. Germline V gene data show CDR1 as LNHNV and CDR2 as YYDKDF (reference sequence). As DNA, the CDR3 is TGTGCCACCAGCAGAGGTCAGGGGGATTCGAATGAGCAGTTCTTC. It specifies CATSRGQGDSNEQFF.

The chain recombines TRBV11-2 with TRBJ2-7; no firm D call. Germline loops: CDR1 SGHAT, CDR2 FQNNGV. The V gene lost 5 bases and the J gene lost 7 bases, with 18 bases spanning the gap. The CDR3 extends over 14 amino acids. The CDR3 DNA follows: TGTGCCAGCAGCCCCGCCGGGTCTCTAAGGGAGCAGTACTTC. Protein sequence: CASSPAGSLREQYF.

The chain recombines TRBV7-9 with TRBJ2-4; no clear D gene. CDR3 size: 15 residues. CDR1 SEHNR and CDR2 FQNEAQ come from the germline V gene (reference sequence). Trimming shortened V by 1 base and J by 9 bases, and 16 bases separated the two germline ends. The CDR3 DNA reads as TGTGCCAGCAGCTTAGTTGGGTCTTCAGGTGGCATTCAGTACTTC. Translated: CASSLVGSSGGIQYF.

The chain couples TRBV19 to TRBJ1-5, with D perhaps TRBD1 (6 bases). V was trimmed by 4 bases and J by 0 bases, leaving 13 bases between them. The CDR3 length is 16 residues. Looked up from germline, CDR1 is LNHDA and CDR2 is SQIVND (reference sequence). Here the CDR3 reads CASSTRQDYSNQPQHF. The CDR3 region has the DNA TGTGCCAGTAGTACCCGACAGGATTATAGCAATCAGCCCCAGCATTTT.

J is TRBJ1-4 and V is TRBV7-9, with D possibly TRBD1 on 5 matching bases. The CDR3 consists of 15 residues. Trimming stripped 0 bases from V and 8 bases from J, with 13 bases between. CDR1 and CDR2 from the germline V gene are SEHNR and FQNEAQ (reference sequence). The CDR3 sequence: CASSLANAGGEKLFF. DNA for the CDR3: TGTGCCAGCAGCTTAGCGAATGCGGGGGGAGAAAAACTGTTTTTT.

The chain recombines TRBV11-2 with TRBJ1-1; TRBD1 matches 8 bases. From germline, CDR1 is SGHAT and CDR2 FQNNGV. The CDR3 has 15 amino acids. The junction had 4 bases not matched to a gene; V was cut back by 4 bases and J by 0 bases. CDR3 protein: CASSWWTGLNTEAFF. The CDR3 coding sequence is TGTGCCAGCAGCTGGTGGACAGGGCTGAACACTGAAGCTTTCTTT. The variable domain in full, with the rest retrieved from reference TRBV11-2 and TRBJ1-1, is EAGVAQSPRYKIIEKRQSVAFWCNPISGHATLYWYQQILGQGPKLLIQFQNNGVVDDSQLPKDRFSAERLKGVDSTLKIQPAKLEDSAVYLCASSWWTGLNTEAFFGQGTRLTVV.

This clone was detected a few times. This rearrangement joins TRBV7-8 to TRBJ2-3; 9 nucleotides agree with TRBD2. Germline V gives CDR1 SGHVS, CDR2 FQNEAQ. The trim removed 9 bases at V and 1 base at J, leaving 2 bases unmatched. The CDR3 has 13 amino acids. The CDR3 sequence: CASLAGGTDTQYF. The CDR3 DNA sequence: TGTGCCAGTTTAGCGGGAGGCACAGATACGCAGTATTTT.

In DNA form, the CDR3 reads TGCGCCAGCAGTCTTAAAGCCCCGGGACAGGTTTATGGCTACACCTTC. The encoded protein is CASSLKAPGQVYGYTF. The chain employs TRBV23-1 and TRBJ1-2, with TRBD1 identical over 8 bases. TRBV23-1 counts as an open reading frame of uncertain function. The CDR3 has 16 amino acids. V shed 4 bases, J shed 5 bases, and the junction held 12 bases outside the gene matches.

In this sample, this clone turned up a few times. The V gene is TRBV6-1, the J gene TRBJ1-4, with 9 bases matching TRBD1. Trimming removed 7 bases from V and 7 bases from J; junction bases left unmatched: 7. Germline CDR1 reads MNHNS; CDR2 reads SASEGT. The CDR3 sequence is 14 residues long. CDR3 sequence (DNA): TGTGCCAGCACCGTCACAGGGGGCCGTGAAAAACTGTTTTTT. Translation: CASTVTGGREKLFF.

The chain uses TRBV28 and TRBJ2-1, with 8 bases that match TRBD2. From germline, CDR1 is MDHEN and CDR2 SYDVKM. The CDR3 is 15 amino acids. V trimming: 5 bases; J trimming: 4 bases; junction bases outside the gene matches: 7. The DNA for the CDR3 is TGTGCCAGCAGTCCAGGTGTAGCGGGGTACAATGAGCAGTTCTTC. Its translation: CASSPGVAGYNEQFF. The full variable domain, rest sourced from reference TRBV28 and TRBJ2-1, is DVKVTQSSRYLVKRTGEKVFLECVQDMDHENMFWYRQDPGLGLRLIYFSYDVKMKEKGDIPEGYSVSREKKERFSLILESASTNQTSMYLCASSPGVAGYNEQFFGPGTRLTVL.

CDR3 amino acids: CASSIETGGASYTF. The CDR3 DNA sequence: TGTGCCAGTAGTATAGAAACAGGGGGCGCGAGCTACACCTTC. This chain uses TRBV19 with TRBJ1-2; 9 positions match TRBD1. This CDR3 has 14 residues. Germline V lookup: CDR1 LNHDA, CDR2 SQIVND (reference sequence). V shed 0 bases and J 9 bases; nucleotides not matched to a gene: 5.

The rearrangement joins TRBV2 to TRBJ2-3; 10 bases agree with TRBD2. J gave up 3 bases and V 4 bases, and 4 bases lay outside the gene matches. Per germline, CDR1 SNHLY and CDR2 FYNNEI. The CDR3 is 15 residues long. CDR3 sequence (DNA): TGTGCCAGCAGTGTCCAGCGGGGGGGGACAGATACGCAGTATTTT. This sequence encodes CASSVQRGGTDTQYF.

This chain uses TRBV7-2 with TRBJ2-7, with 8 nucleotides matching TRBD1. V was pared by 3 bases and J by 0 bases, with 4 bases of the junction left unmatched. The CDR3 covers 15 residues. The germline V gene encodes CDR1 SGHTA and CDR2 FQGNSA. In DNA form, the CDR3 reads TGTGCCAGCAGCTTCCGGGACAGGAGCTCCTACGAGCAGTACTTC. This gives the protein CASSFRDRSSYEQYF.

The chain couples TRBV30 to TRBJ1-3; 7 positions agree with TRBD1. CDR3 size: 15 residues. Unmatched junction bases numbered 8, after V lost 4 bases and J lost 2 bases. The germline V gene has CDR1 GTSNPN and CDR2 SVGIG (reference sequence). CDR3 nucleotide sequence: TGTGCCTGGACGACCGGGACAGTAACTGGAAACACCATATATTTT. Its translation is CAWTTGTVTGNTIYF.

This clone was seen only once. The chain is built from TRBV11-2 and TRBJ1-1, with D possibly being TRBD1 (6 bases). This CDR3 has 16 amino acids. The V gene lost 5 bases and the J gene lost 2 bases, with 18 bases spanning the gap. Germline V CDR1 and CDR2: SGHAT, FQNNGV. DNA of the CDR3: TGTGCCAGCAGCCACAAACGGGGGGCGCTAAACACTGAAGCTTTCTTT. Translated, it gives CASSHKRGALNTEAFF.

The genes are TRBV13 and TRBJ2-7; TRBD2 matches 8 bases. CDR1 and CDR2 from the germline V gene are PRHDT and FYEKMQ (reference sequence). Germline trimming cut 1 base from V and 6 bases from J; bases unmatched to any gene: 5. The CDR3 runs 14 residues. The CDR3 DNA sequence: TGTGCCAGCAGCTTAGTCGGGGGGGTGGCCGAGCAGTACTTC. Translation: CASSLVGGVAEQYF. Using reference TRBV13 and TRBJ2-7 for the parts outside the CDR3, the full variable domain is AAGVIQSPRHLIKEKRETATLKCYPIPRHDTVYWYQQGPGQDPQFLISFYEKMQSDKGSIPDRFSAQQFSDYHSELNMSSLELGDSALYFCASSLVGGVAEQYFGPGTRLTVT.